This record looks at one TCR beta chain sequence and its context. The entry originates in a study of control samples from healthy donors and cancer patients. Trimming pared 0 bases from V and 5 bases from J, leaving 12 bases between. Germline-derived CDR1 and CDR2 are SGDLS and YYNGEE. This CDR3 region has 14 residues. Here immunoSEQ multiplex PCR was the method, and the copy in TCRdb shows in-frame clones only, minus some. Of 130,000 to 150,000 clones in the sample, around 90% were seen once. The chain is built from TRBV9 and TRBJ2-7; D might be TRBD2 (5 bases). The sequenced sample consisted of blood. This TCR was recovered from a man aged 25 to 40 in good health. The DNA of the CDR3 is TGTGCCAGCAGCGTAGCTTCGGGGATAAACGAGCAGTACTTC. This sequence encodes CASSVASGINEQYF. The full variable domain, in which reference TRBV9 and TRBJ2-7 provide the parts outside the CDR3, is DSGVTQTPKHLITATGQRVTLRCSPRSGDLSVYWYQQSLDQGLQFLIQYYNGEERAKGNILERFSAQQFPDLHSELNLSSLELGDSALYFCASSVASGINEQYFGPGTRLTVT.